This T cell receptor (delta chain) originates from a study of γδ T cells in repeated Plasmodium falciparum infection (dated by TCRdb to the early 2020s). At the level of the whole study: The natural-infection arm enrolled Malian children exposed to intense seasonal malaria transmission and compared the Malian children with Australian children matched for age and gender. Malian gammadelta TCR repertoires were analysed cross-sectionally in periods with no transmission and longitudinally across episodes of acute febrile malaria. Controlled-infection subjects were sampled at baseline, immediately before selected infections, and 21 days after each infection. Using both natural infection in Mali and controlled human malaria infection, the study looked at the way repeated Plasmodium falciparum infection shapes the human gammadelta T cell repertoire. Four controlled human malaria infections were administered to five malaria-naive U.S. adults over roughly 610 days by bites from P. falciparum NF54-infected Anopheles stephensi mosquitoes. Broader findings and caveats from the paper: Compared with the repertoires of Australian children, the Vdelta2-negative gammadelta TCR repertoires of Malian children appeared more clonally expanded, less diverse and less shared. Analysis of inter-individual variability in gammadelta T cell responses was limited by the small size of the controlled-infection cohort. In Vdelta2-negative, largely Vdelta1+, gammadelta TCR repertoires, repeated controlled infections appeared to drive waves of new clonotype selection. Generalizability was limited because the Malian cohort was drawn from a small rural village of predominantly one ethnic group. Vgamma9/Vdelta2+ TCR repertoires kept a highly stable polyclonal repertoire across time and infection, and many TCRgamma sequences overlapped between individuals.

Reading from cysteine to phenylalanine, the CDR3 counts 22 amino acids. CDR3 DNA only is kept here, 66 bases in frame from base 1. V and J are trimmed by 5 bases and 6 bases, and the gene matches miss 26 bases of the junction. Taken from the germline V gene, the CDR1 and CDR2 loops are TSWWSYY and QGS. Library generation was performed with multiplex PCR. Sequenced on an Illumina MiSeq. From each sorted gammadelta T cell sample, both TCR gamma (TRG) and TCR delta (TRD) chains were sequenced. The study's own analysis went as follows. The repertoire analyses used clonotype tree plots, the accumulated frequency of the top 20 clonotypes, and diversity index (DI) and D75 metrics. For TCRdb, the public reads were processed anew by CATT, and duplicate DNA sequences were folded into one row. V and J calls and clone size were set by TCRdb, not the authors. The sample table holds 85,000 to 100,000 delta-chain clones, of which approximately 0.96% were seen once. The ten top clones hold around 9.6% of the sample.

This clone came up a few times. Its cognate antigen has yet to be identified. TCRdb's protein for this DNA is that of a much larger clone and differs from the translation at residue 12, likely a read error; the protein shown is the DNA translation. For bulk TCR repertoire analysis, Vgamma9/Vdelta2+ and Vdelta2-negative gammadelta T cell populations were flow-sorted out of peripheral blood mononuclear cells. The chain employs TRDV1 and TRDJ2; TRDD3 matches 11 bases in the middle. The J gene was missing in TCRdb and was found by matching the end of the DNA to germline. Sequenced: gamma-delta T cells from blood. This receptor was taken from a pool of human donors (malaria-infected and uninfected, not separated). The sequence in DNA is TGTGCTCTTGGGAGACCCGGCCTTCCCCTTAACATTTGGGGGATACGACCAGCACAACTCTTCTTT. Its protein is CALGRPGLPLNIWGIRPAQLFF.